One and the same sample provided the 2 T cell receptor beta chains below, sequenced in a study of HIV-infected children after antiretroviral therapy interruption. The TCR library was built from RNA with a 3' RACE protocol and unique molecular identifiers. TCRdb processed the 3' RACE reads anew with MiXCR; each CDR3 protein has one entry. This repertoire shows about 46,000 distinct CDR3 sequences, around 4.5% found once; its top ten account for 0.6% to 0.85%. Treatment indicated: PENTA 11 planned treatment interruption arm or continuous ART arm. Here the sequenced sample was CD45RA+ CD4+ T cells from PBMCs, pooled from several time points, taken from a donor given antiretroviral therapy, either interrupted or continuous. As to subset: naive CD4+ CD45RA+ CD45RO- T cells. Receptors originate from a pool of human donors with HIV.

In this sample, this clonotype turned up many times. CDR3 DNA: TGTGCCAGCATCGGGGATTTGTACACCGGGGAGCTGTTTTTT. The encoded protein is CASIGDLYTGELFF. V and J are TRBV5-5 and TRBJ2-2, with a possible D match to TRBD2 (5 bases). V dropped 6 bases and J dropped 3 bases, with 12 bases sitting between them. The CDR3 has 14 residues. Germline loops: CDR1 SGHKS, CDR2 YYEKEE (reference sequence).

This clonotype was detected many times. V is TRBV7-2 and J is TRBJ2-2; 11 positions agree with TRBD1. The germline V gene encodes CDR1 SGHTA and CDR2 FQGNSA. The CDR3 covers 15 residues. Germline trimming cut 5 bases from V and 5 bases from J; bases unmatched to any gene: 4. CDR3 sequence reads: CASSRTGGETGELFF. The CDR3 nucleotides are TGTGCCAGCAGCAGGACAGGGGGCGAAACCGGGGAGCTGTTTTTT.